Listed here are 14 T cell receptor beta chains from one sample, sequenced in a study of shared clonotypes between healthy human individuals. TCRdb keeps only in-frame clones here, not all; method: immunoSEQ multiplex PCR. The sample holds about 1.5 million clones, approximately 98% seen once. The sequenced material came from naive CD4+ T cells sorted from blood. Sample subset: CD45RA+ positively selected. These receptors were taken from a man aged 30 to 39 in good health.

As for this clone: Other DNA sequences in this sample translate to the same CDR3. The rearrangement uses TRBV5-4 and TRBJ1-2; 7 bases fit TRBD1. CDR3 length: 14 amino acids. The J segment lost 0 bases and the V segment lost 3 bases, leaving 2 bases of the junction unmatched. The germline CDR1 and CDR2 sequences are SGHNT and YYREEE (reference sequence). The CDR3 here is CASSWTGANYGYTF. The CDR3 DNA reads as TGTGCCAGCAGCTGGACAGGAGCTAACTATGGCTACACCTTC.

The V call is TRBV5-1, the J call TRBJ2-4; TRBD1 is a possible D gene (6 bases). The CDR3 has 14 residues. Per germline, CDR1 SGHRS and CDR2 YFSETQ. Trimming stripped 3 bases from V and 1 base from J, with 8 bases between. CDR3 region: CASSSQGAKNIQYF. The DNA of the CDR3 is TGCGCCAGCAGCTCCCAGGGGGCCAAAAACATTCAGTACTTC.

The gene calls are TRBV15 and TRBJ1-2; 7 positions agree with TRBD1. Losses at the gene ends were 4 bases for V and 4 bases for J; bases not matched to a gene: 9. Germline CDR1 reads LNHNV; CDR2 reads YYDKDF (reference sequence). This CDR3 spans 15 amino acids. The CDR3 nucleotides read TGTGCCACCAGCATCAGACAGGGCCAAGTCTATGGCTACACCTTC. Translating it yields CATSIRQGQVYGYTF.

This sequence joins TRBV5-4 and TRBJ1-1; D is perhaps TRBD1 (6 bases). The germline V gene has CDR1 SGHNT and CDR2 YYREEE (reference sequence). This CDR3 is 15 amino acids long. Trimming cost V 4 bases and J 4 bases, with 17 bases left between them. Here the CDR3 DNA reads TGTGCCAGCAGCCCCCGAGGGGGTACTGCCACTGAAGCTTTCTTT. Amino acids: CASSPRGGTATEAFF.

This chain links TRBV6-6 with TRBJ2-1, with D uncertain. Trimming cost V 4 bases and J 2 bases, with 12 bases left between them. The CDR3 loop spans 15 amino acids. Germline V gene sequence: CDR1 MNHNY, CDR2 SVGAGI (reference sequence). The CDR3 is CASSSDAPTYNEQFF. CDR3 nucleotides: TGTGCCAGCAGTTCTGACGCGCCTACCTACAATGAGCAGTTCTTC.

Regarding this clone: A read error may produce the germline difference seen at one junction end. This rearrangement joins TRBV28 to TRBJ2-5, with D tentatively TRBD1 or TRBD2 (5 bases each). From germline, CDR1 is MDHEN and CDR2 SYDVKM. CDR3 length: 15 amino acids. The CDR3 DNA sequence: TGTGCCAGCAGCCGGGGCGGGCCCGGGGTAGAGGCCCAGTACTTC. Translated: CASSRGGPGVEAQYF.

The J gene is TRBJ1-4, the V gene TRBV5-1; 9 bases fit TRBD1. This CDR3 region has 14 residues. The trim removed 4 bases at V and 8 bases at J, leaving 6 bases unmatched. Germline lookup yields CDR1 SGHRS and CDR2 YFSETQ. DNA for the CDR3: TGCGCCAGCAGCGGACAGGGGCGCACAGAAAAACTGTTTTTT. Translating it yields CASSGQGRTEKLFF.

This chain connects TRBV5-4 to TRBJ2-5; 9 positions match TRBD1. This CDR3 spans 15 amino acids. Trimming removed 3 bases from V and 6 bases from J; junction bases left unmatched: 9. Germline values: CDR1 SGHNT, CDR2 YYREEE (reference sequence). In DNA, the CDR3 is TGTGCCAGCAGCTATGCCGCGACAGGGGGGCAGACCCAGTACTTC. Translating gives CASSYAATGGQTQYF.

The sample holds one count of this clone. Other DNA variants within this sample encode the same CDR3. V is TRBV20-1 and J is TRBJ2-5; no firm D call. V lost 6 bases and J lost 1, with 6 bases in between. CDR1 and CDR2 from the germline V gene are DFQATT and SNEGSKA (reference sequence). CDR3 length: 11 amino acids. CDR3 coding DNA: TGCAGTGCCTTCCTCCAAGAGACCCAGTACTTC. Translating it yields CSAFLQETQYF.

CDR3 protein: CASSEAGPNTGELFF. The DNA of the CDR3 is TGTGCCAGCAGTGAAGCGGGACCTAACACCGGGGAGCTGTTTTTT. The chain carries TRBV6-4 and TRBJ2-2; 7 nucleotides agree with TRBD2. The CDR3 is 15 amino acids. V shed 3 bases, J shed 2 bases, and the junction held 3 bases outside the gene matches. Germline assignment: CDR1 MRHNA and CDR2 SNTAGT.

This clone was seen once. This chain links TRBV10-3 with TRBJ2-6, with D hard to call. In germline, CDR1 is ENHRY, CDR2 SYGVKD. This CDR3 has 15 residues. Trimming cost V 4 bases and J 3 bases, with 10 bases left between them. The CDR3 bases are TGTGCCATCAGTGCAGGAGTGGGTGGGGCCAACGTCCTGACTTTC. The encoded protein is CAISAGVGGANVLTF.

This CDR3 is CASSKVAGRVAEAFF. The CDR3 coding sequence is TGTGCCAGTAGCAAGGTGGCAGGTCGGGTTGCTGAAGCTTTCTTT. This chain joins TRBV19 and TRBJ1-1; D is undetermined. The CDR3 is 15 amino acids. Looked up from germline, CDR1 is LNHDA and CDR2 is SQIVND (reference sequence). Trimming pared 6 bases from V and 6 bases from J, leaving 20 bases between.

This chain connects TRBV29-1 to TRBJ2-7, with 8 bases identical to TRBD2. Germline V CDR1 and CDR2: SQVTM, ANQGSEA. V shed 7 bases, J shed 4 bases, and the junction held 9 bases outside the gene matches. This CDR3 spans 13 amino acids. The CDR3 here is CSALREGLYEQYF. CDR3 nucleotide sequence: TGCAGCGCTCTTCGGGAGGGCCTTTACGAGCAGTACTTC.

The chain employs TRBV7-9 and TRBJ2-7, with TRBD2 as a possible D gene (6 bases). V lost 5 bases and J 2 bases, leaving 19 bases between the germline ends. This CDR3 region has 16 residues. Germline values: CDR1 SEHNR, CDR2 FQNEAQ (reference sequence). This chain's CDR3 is CASSRTGGRATYEQYF. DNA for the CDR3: TGTGCCAGCAGCCGGACCGGGGGTAGGGCTACCTACGAGCAGTACTTC. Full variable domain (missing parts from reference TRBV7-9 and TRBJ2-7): DTGVSQNPRHKITKRGQNVTFRCDPISEHNRLYWYRQTLGQGPEFLTYFQNEAQLEKSRLLSDRFSAERPKGSFSTLEIQRTEQGDSAMYLCASSRTGGRATYEQYFGPGTRLTVT.